A single TCR beta chain is shown here with its context. The antigen this receptor binds is unknown. Base qualities are not provided; no much larger clone lies one nucleotide away. Reading the germline V gene gives CDR1 SGHTS and CDR2 YDEGEE. Germline trimming: 4 bases from V, 2 bases from J; junction bases outside gene matches: 5. The CDR3 runs 16 residues from the cysteine to the phenylalanine. Only CDR3 DNA remains: 48 bases, in frame from the first base. Reading the label with the study, this specimen's time point is: baseline before first vaccination. The treatment or condition label here, explained by the study, means: meningococcal conjugate vaccine given as trial control. Vaccinee samples were obtained from the UK trials COV001 and COV002, which included a single-blind randomized controlled phase 2/3 trial of AZD1222 (ChAdOx1 nCoV-19) in healthy adults. For TCRbeta chain sequencing, PBMC samples from trial participants were taken at day 0 and at day 28 after the second dose.

The CDR3 regions of human TCRbeta chains were analyzed by immunosequencing. As for how the authors treated the data: Repertoire TCRs were checked for matches against a reference library of SARS-CoV-2-specific TCRs that had been generated using the MIRA antigen-specificity platform. Breadth meant the fraction of unique TCRs that were SARS-CoV-2-associated, whereas depth meant the fraction of total T cells that were SARS-CoV-2-associated. Using the MIRA data, each spike-specific TCR was assigned both to the spike region to which the TCR was reactive and to a CD4 or CD8 class. Log10-transformed breadth and depth values were compared by one-way ANOVA with Sidak's multiple comparisons tests. The clones in this table, taken by TCRdb from immuneACCESS, are in-frame only. Not every clone is retained; where verified, under half of the shortfall comes from an unresolved V gene, and the cause of the rest is unknown. The DNA gave D and trimming, while V, J and clone size come from that table. This sample holds roughly 130,000 clones; 88% were observed only once. The ten largest clonotypes hold around a sixth of the sample.

This sample is drawn from a study of T cell responses to AZD1222 COVID-19 vaccine (dated by TCRdb to the early 2020s). With respect to the entire study: A total of about 240 trial participants underwent TCR sequencing, of whom 207 received two doses of AZD1222 and 26 received two doses of the MenACWY control vaccine. Trial participants were enrolled by age into subgroups of 18-55, 56-69 and 70-plus years, and around 150, 29 and 61 TCR-sequenced participants, respectively, were included in these subgroups.

Points the paper makes about the study in general: A significant rise in spike-specific TCR breadth and depth was observed after two AZD1222 doses relative to day 0 and relative to MenACWY recipients. Because no samples from the day 14 peak response were available, repertoires could be characterized only after the peak T cell response. Nearly half of unique spike-specific TCRs reportedly recognized epitopes outside regions mutated in the B.1.351 and B.1.1.7 variants. In the small 56-69-year group, the increase in depth fell short of significance, most likely because of low power. Vaccine-associated CD4 TCRs spanned the whole spike protein, with dominant responses in regions 160-218 and 743-854. Only five or six AZD1222 recipients were SARS-CoV-2 seropositive at baseline, limiting conclusions about previously exposed vaccinees. Participants were mostly white British, with more females than males. The authors suggested clonal diversity may have been underestimated.

The clonotype originates from an adult in good health. The chain links TRBV5-8 with TRBJ2-1; a stretch of 11 junction bases matches TRBD2. The specimen was peripheral blood, collected on day 0 of MenACWY control vaccination. The encoded CDR3 is CASSLGTSGTYNEQFF. In nucleotide form, the sequence is TGTGCCAGCAGCCTTGGGACTAGCGGAACCTACAATGAGCAGTTCTTC.